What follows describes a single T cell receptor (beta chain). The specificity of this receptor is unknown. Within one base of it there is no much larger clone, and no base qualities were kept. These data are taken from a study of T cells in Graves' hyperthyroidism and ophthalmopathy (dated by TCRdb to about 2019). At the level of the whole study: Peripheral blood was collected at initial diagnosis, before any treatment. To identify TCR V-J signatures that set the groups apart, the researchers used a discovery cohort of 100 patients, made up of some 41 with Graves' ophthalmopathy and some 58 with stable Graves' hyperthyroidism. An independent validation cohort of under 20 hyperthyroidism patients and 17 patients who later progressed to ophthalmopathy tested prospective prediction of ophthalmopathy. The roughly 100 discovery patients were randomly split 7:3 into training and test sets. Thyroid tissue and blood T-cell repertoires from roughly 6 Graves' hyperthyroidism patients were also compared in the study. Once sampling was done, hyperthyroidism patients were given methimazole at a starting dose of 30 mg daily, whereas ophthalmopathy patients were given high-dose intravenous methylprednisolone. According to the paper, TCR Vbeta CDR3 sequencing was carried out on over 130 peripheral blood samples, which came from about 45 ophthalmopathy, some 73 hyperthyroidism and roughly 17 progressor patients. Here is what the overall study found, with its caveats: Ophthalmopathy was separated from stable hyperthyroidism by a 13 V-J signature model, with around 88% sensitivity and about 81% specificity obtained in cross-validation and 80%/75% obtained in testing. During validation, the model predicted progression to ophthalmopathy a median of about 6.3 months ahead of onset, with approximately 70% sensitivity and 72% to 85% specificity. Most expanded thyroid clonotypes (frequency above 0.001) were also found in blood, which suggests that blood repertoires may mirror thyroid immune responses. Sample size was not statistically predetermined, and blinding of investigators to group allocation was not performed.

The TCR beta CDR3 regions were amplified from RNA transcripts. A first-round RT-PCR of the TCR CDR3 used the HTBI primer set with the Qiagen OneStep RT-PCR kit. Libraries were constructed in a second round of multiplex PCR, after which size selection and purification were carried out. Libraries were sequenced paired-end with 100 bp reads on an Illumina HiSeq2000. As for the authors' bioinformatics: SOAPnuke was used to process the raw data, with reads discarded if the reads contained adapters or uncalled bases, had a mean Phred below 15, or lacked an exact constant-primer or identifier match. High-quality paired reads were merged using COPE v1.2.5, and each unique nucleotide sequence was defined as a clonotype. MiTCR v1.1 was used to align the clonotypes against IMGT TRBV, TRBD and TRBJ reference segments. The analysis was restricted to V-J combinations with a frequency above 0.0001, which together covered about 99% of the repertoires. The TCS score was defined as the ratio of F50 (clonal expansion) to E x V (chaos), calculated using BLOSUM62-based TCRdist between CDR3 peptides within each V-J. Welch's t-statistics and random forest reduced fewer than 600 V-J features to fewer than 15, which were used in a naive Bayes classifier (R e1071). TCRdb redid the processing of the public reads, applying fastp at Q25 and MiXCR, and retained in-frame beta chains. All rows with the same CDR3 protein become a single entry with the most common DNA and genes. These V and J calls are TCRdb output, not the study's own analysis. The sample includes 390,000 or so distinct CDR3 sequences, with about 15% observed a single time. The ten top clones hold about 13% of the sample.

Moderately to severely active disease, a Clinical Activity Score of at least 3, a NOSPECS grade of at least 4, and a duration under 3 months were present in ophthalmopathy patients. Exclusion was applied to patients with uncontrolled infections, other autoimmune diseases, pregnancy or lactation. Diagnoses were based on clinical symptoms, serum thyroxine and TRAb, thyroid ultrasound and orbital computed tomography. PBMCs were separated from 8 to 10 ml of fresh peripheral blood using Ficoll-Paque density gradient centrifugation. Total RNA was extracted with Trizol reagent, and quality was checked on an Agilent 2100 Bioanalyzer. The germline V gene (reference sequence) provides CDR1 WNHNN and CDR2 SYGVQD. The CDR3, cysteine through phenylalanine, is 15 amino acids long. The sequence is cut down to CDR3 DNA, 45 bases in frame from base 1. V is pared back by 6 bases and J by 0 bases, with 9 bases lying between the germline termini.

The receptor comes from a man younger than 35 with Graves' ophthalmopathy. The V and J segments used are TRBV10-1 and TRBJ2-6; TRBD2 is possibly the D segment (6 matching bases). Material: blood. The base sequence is TGCGCCAGCAGCGGGAGCTTCTCTGGGGCCAACGTCCTGACTTTC. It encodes CASSGSFSGANVLTF.